Listed below are T cell receptor beta chains from one sample, sequenced in a study of CD8 T cells in Susac syndrome. TCRdb processed the immunoSEQ multiplex PCR reads anew with MiXCR; each CDR3 protein has one entry. The sample records roughly 86,000 distinct CDR3 sequences, about 95% being singletons. The sequenced material came from CD8+ T cells from PBMCs. The origin of the receptors is a human donor with Susac syndrome. Each CDR3 is given with its conserved first and last residue. D genes are given only for firm matches. Not every row has a clone size; where given, it reads once, few, many or a size class.

NA TRBJ1-4 NA TRBV30 CACGFWGTNEKLFF TGTGCCTGCGGCTTCTGGGGAACTAATGAAAAACTGTTTTTT
NA TRBJ2-1 NA TRBV29-1 CSVEGMAGRSYNEQFF TGCAGCGTGGAGGGGATGGCGGGGAGGTCCTACAATGAGCAGTTCTTC
NA TRBJ1-1 NA TRBV2 CASSKVPAPSLF TGTGCCAGCAGTAAGGTCCCAGCTCCAAGTCTTTTT
once TRBJ2-7 NA TRBV28 CASSFSLGISYEQYF TGTGCCAGCAGTTTTTCCTTAGGTATCTCCTACGAGCAGTACTTC
NA TRBJ1-5 NA TRBV25-1 CASSEAGWNQPQHF TGTGCCAGCAGTGAGGCAGGCTGGAATCAGCCCCAGCATTTT
NA TRBJ1-4 NA TRBV30 CAWGGAGEKLFF TGTGCCTGGGGGGGCGCAGGTGAAAAACTGTTTTTT
once TRBJ1-5 NA TRBV7-9 CASSLGTSNQPQHF TGTGCCAGCAGCTTAGGAACTAGCAATCAGCCCCAGCATTTT
NA TRBJ2-7 NA TRBV30 CASVGAGSSYEQYF TGTGCCTCTGTAGGGGCAGGGAGTTCCTACGAGCAGTACTTC
NA TRBJ1-2 NA TRBV12-3/TRBV12-4 CASSFRIHPVGYTF TGTGCCAGCAGTTTTCGTATACATCCGGTAGGCTACACCTTC
NA TRBJ1-1 NA TRBV11-2 CASSLLSRTEAFF TGTGCCAGCAGCTTATTGTCTCGGACTGAAGCTTTCTTT
NA TRBJ2-1 TRBD1 TRBV7-9 CASSSNSGTGGRLRNEQFF TGTGCCAGCAGCTCGAACTCCGGGACAGGGGGACGTCTTCGGAATGAGCAGTTCTTC
NA TRBJ2-1 NA TRBV6-5 CASSYGFGYEQFF TGTGCCAGCAGTTACGGTTTTGGGTACGAGCAGTTCTTC
NA TRBJ1-2 NA TRBV30 CAWSGTGYGYTF TGTGCCTGGAGTGGTACGGGTTATGGCTACACCTTC
NA TRBJ1-2 TRBD1 TRBV30 CAWSNERTGSGGYTF TGTGCCTGGAGTAACGAAAGGACAGGTAGTGGAGGCTACACCTTC
once TRBJ1-1 NA TRBV6-5 CASSSRLGTVNTEAFF TGTGCCAGCAGTTCCCGCCTGGGGACGGTGAACACTGAAGCTTTCTTT
NA TRBJ1-2 NA TRBV30 CAWSENYGYTF TGTGCCTGGAGCGAAAACTATGGCTACACCTTC
NA TRBJ2-5 TRBD2 TRBV20-1 CSSGGEETQYF TGCAGCTCCGGGGGGGAAGAGACCCAGTACTTC
NA TRBJ1-4 TRBD1 TRBV28 CASSLPTGATNEKLFF TGTGCCAGCAGTTTACCGACAGGGGCAACTAATGAAAAACTGTTTTTT
NA TRBJ1-5 TRBD1 TRBV20-1 CSALTGSDQPQHF TGCAGTGCTTTGACAGGGTCTGATCAGCCCCAGCATTTT
NA TRBJ2-1 NA TRBV7-9 CASRPGTVSSYNEQFF TGTGCCAGCAGGCCTGGGACCGTGAGCTCCTACAATGAGCAGTTCTTC
once TRBJ2-5 NA TRBV4-3 CASSQDSGAEETQYF TGCGCCAGCAGCCAAGATTCGGGGGCCGAGGAGACCCAGTACTTC
NA TRBJ1-5 NA TRBV20-1 CSARVTFGQTSNQPQHF TGCAGTGCTAGAGTGACATTCGGGCAGACTAGCAATCAGCCCCAGCATTTT
NA TRBJ1-1 NA TRBV30 CAWTYDSMNTEAFF TGTGCCTGGACCTATGACAGCATGAACACTGAAGCTTTCTTT
NA TRBJ2-2 NA TRBV6-2/TRBV6-3 CASRFGAARELFF TGTGCCAGCAGATTCGGGGCGGCCCGGGAGCTGTTTTTT
NA TRBJ2-7 NA TRBV20-1 CSARERGLFEQYF TGCAGTGCTAGAGAGCGGGGGCTCTTTGAGCAGTACTTC
NA TRBJ1-2 NA TRBV12-3/TRBV12-4 CASTPTGSYGYTF TGTGCCAGCACCCCGACGGGGAGCTATGGCTACACCTTC
NA TRBJ2-5 NA TRBV20-1 CSARESASWETQYF TGCAGTGCTAGAGAGTCAGCCTCCTGGGAGACCCAGTACTTC
NA TRBJ2-1 TRBD1 TRBV30 CAWSVGTGVNEQFF TGTGCCTGGAGTGTAGGGACAGGGGTCAATGAGCAGTTCTTC
NA TRBJ2-7 NA TRBV27 CASSLQGGPREQYF TGTGCCAGCAGTTTACAGGGGGGACCTCGCGAGCAGTACTTC
NA TRBJ2-7 TRBD1 TRBV29-1 CSVGGQGIYEQYF TGCAGCGTTGGGGGACAGGGAATCTACGAGCAGTACTTC
NA TRBJ2-6 NA TRBV30 CAWRRSGGRGAGANVLTF TGTGCCTGGAGGAGGAGTGGAGGACGGGGGGCGGGGGCCAACGTCCTGACTTTC
NA TRBJ2-7 NA TRBV5-6 CASSLIGQTYEQYF TGTGCCAGCAGCTTGATTGGACAGACCTACGAGCAGTACTTC
NA TRBJ2-5 NA TRBV24-1 CATSDAGRGETQYF TGTGCCACCAGTGATGCTGGGAGGGGGGAGACCCAGTACTTC